The clone carrying this T cell receptor (beta chain) was counted at least ten times. The record originates from a study of breast tumors, draining lymph nodes, adjacent tissues. Germline CDR1 is SEHNR and CDR2 is FQNEAQ (reference sequence). V lost 5 bases to trimming and J lost 5 bases, with 19 bases between them. CDR3 length: 16 amino acids. The lymph nodes were axillary draining lymph nodes from breast cancer patients. TCRdb redid the calling of the multiplex PCR reads with MiXCR, one entry per CDR3 protein. This table holds approximately 190,000 distinct CDR3 sequences, 31% found once. Sequenced: axillary lymph node tissue. The TCR originated in a female donor with breast cancer. Some clones in this sample may be carry-over from other donors' samples. The chain carries TRBV7-9 and TRBJ2-1; TRBD1 might be the D (6 bases). CDR3 coding DNA: TGTGCCAGCAGCCCGACAGGCGAAGCTCCTAACAATGAGCAGTTCTTC. Its protein is CASSPTGEAPNNEQFF.